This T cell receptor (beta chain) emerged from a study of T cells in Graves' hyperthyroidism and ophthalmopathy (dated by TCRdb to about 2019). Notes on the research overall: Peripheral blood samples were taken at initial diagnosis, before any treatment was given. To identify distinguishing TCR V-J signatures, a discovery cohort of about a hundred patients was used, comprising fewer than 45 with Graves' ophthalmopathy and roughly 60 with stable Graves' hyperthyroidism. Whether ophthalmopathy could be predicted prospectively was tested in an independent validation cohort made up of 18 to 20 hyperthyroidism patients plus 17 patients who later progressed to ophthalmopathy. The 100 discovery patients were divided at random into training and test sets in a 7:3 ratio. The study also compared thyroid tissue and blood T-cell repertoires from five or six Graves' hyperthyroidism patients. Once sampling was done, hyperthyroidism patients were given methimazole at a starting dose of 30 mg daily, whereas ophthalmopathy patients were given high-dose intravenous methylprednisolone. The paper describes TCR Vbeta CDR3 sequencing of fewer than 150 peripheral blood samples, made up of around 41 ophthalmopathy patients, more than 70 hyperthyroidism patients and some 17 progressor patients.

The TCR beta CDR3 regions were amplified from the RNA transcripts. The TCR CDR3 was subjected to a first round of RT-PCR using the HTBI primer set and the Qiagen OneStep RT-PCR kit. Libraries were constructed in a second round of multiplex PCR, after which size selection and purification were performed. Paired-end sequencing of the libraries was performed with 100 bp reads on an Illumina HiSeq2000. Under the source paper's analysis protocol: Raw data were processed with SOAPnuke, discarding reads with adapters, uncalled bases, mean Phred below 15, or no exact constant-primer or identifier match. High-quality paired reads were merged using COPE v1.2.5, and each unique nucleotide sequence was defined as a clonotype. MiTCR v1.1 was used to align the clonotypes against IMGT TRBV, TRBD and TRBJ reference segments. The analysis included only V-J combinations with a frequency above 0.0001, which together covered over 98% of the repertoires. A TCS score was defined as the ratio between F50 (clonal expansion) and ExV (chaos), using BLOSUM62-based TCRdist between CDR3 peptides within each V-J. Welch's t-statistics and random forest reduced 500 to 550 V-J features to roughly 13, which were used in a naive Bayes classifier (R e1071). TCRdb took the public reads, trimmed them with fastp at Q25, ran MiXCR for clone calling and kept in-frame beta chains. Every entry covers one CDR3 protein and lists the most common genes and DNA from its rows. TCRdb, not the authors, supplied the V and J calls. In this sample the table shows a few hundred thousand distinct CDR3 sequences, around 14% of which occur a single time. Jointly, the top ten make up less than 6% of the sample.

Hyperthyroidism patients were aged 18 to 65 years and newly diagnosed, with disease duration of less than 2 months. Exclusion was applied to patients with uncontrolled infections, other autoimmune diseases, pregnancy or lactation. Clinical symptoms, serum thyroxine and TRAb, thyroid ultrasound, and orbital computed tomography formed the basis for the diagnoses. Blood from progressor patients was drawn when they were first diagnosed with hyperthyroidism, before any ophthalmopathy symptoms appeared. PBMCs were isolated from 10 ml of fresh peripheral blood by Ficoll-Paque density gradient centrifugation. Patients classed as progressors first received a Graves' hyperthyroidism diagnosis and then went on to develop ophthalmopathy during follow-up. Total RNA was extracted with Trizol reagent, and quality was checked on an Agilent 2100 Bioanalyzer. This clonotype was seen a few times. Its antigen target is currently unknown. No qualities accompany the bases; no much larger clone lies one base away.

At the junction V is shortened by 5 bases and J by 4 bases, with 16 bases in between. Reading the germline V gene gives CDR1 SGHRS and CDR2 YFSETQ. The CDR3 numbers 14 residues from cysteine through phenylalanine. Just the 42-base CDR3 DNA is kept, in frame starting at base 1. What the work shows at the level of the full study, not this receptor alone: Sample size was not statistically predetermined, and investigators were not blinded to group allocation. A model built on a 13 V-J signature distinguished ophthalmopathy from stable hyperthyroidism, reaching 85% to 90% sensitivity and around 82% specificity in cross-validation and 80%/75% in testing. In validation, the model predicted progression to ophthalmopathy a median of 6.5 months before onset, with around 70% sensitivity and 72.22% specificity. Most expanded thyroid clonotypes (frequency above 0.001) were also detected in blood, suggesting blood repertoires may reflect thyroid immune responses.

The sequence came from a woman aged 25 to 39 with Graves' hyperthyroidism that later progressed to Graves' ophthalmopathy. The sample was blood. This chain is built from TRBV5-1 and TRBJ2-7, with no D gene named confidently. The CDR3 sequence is CASSFGPFEYEQYF. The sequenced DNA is TGCGCCAGCAGTTTCGGGCCGTTTGAATACGAGCAGTACTTC.